The TCR beta chain under discussion was sequenced for a study of blood T cell repertoires in COVID-19. On the study more broadly: Italy, Spain and the United States were the sources of the convalescent and acute COVID-19 samples. In each case, the material was cDNA or gDNA derived from T cells, B-cell-depleted T cells, or PBMCs.

Sequenced by immunoSEQ multiplex PCR; TCRdb stores in-frame clones only, minus some. The table lists tens of thousands of clones, about 83% of them singletons. The trim removed 4 bases at V and 8 bases at J, leaving 4 bases unmatched. The length of the CDR3 is 14 residues. Germline V gene data show CDR1 as SGHRS and CDR2 as YFSETQ. Sequenced material: peripheral blood. The rearrangement joins TRBV5-1 to TRBJ2-1; 12 bases map to TRBD1. The sequence was obtained from a man older than 75 with acute or convalescent COVID-19. In DNA, the CDR3 is TGCGCCAGCAGCACGGGACAGGGGGCAGATGAGCAGTTCTTC. It is translated as CASSTGQGADEQFF.